The 3 T cell receptor beta chains below were found in one sample sequenced in a study of blood T cell repertoires in COVID-19. Assay used: immunoSEQ multiplex PCR; TCRdb lists only in-frame clones, some missing. The data hold fewer than 200,000 clones, with about four fifths observed a single time. The sequencing sample was made of peripheral blood. The source of these receptors is a woman older than 75 with COVID-19, enrolled during active disease.

The V and J genes are TRBV3-1 (or the pseudogene TRBV3-2) and TRBJ1-6, with a possible D match to TRBD1 (6 bases). Looked up from germline, CDR1 is LGHDT and CDR2 is YNNKEL (reference sequence). The CDR3 runs to 16 residues. V lost 8 bases and J 9 bases, leaving 23 bases between the germline ends. The CDR3 loop is CASPRVSTGQGSPLHF. As DNA, the CDR3 is TGTGCCAGCCCCCGGGTCAGTACAGGGCAGGGTTCACCCCTCCACTTT.

V is TRBV27 and J is TRBJ2-1, with 9 positions matching TRBD1. The trim removed 7 bases at V and 8 bases at J, leaving 12 bases unmatched. The CDR3 totals 15 residues. CDR1 is MNHEY and CDR2 is SMNVEV in the germline V gene (reference sequence). The CDR3 loop reads CASTRTGTGWDEQFF. The CDR3 DNA follows: TGTGCCAGCACTCGAACCGGGACAGGGTGGGATGAGCAGTTCTTC.

The chain has TRBV2 and TRBJ2-7, with D tentatively TRBD1 (5 bases). CDR1 and CDR2 (germline): SNHLY, FYNNEI. Trimming removed 0 bases at V and 4 bases at J, with 10 bases between. The CDR3 covers 14 residues. Written as DNA, the CDR3 is TGTGCCAGCAGTGAAGCGCCAGGGTGGTACGAGCAGTACTTC. It encodes CASSEAPGWYEQYF.